This passage covers 6 T cell receptor beta chains from one sample sequenced in a study of blood T cell repertoires in COVID-19. Sequencing was performed with immunoSEQ multiplex PCR; in TCRdb, only in-frame clones are kept and a portion is missing. Of about 250,000 clones listed, 84% are singletons. Input material: peripheral blood. These receptors were taken from a man aged 50 to 60 with active or convalescent COVID-19.

The chain combines TRBV3-1 (or the pseudogene TRBV3-2) with TRBJ2-7, with 8 bases aligning to TRBD2. The length of the CDR3 is 16 residues. With V trimmed by 1 base and J by 2 bases, 7 bases remained unmatched. The V gene's germline CDR1 is LGHDT and CDR2 YNNKEL (reference sequence). DNA for the CDR3: TGTGCCAGCAGCCAAGCAAGCAGCGGGGGTACCTACGAGCAGTACTTC. Protein: CASSQASSGGTYEQYF.

The chain uses TRBV4-1 and TRBJ1-2; tentative D call: TRBD1 (6 bases). V was pared by 0 bases and J by 0 bases, with 11 bases between. In germline, CDR1 is MGHRA, CDR2 YSYEKL. This CDR3 spans 16 amino acids. The CDR3 loop reads CASSQDSTGTNYGYTF. CDR3 nucleotide sequence: TGCGCCAGCAGCCAAGATAGTACAGGGACTAACTATGGCTACACCTTC.

The rearrangement links TRBV5-8 to TRBJ2-4; 16 bases match TRBD2. V dropped 3 bases and J dropped 8; count of bases not matched to a gene: 8. Per germline, CDR1 SGHTS and CDR2 YDEGEE. The CDR3 sequence is 17 residues long. This CDR3 reads CASSSGLAGGPGDIQYF. As DNA, the CDR3 is TGTGCCAGCAGCTCGGGACTAGCGGGGGGGCCGGGGGACATTCAGTACTTC. The variable domain in full, with the rest retrieved from reference TRBV5-8 and TRBJ2-4, is EAGVTQSPTHLIKTRGQQATLRCSPISGHTSVYWYQQALGLGLQFLLWYDEGEERNRGNFPPRFSGRQFPNYSSELNVNALELEDSALYLCASSSGLAGGPGDIQYFGAGTRLSVL.

V gene TRBV4-2 combines with J gene TRBJ2-6, with TRBD1 as a possible D gene (6 bases). The CDR3 sequence is 17 residues long. Looked up from germline, CDR1 is LGHNA and CDR2 is YNFKEQ. Trimming cost V 3 bases and J 3 bases, with 15 bases left between them. CDR3 nucleotide sequence: TGTGCCAGCAGCCAGGCCAACAGGGAGTATGGGGCCAACGTCCTGACTTTC. Protein sequence: CASSQANREYGANVLTF.

V usage is TRBV7-2 and J usage is TRBJ2-7; a weak D match, TRBD1 (6 bases). With 5 bases removed from V and 4 bases from J, the gap between germline ends came to 15 bases. Germline V gene lookup returns CDR1 SGHTA and CDR2 FQGNSA. The CDR3 runs to 14 residues. CDR3 protein: CASSVEQGSYEQYF. In DNA form, the CDR3 reads TGTGCCAGCAGCGTGGAGCAGGGGTCATACGAGCAGTACTTC.

The CDR3 DNA is TGCAGTGCTAGTACGGGACAGGAAAATTCACCCCTCCACTTT. It translates to CSASTGQENSPLHF. The chain uses TRBV20-1 and TRBJ1-6; the match to TRBD1 covers 8 bases. In germline, CDR1 is DFQATT, CDR2 SNEGSKA (reference sequence). There are 14 residues in the CDR3. The V segment lost 3 bases and the J segment 7 bases; nucleotides outside the gene matches: 5.